These 2 T cell receptor beta chains were all obtained from the same sample, sequenced in a study of shared clonotypes between healthy human individuals. Only in-frame clones appear in the TCRdb table, and some are missing; sequencing was by immunoSEQ multiplex PCR. The sample has around 650,000 clones, 95% to 97% seen once. CD8 cells classed as naive were CD45RO-negative and positively selected for CCR7, excluding terminally differentiated effector memory CD45RA+ cells. The specimen sequenced was naive CD8+ T cells sorted from blood. Source of these receptors: a woman younger than 45 in good health.

V gene TRBV29-1 combines with J gene TRBJ2-1, with 13 bases identical to TRBD2. The ends lost 6 bases at V and 4 bases at J; junction bases unmatched: 9. This CDR3 region has 16 residues. Germline-derived CDR1 and CDR2 are SQVTM and ANQGSEA. The CDR3 reads CSVRGTSGRGYNEQFF. In DNA form, the CDR3 reads TGCAGCGTCCGAGGAACTAGCGGGAGGGGGTACAATGAGCAGTTCTTC.

V usage is TRBV27 and J usage is TRBJ1-2; 11 bases agree with TRBD1. This CDR3 comprises 14 residues. CDR1 is MNHEY and CDR2 is SMNVEV in the germline V gene (reference sequence). The trim removed 2 bases at V and 5 bases at J, leaving 1 base unmatched. The CDR3 spells CASSLGQGAYGYTF. The CDR3 nucleotides are TGTGCCAGCAGTTTAGGACAGGGGGCGTATGGCTACACCTTC.